The T cell receptor beta chain described here comes from a study of control samples from healthy donors and cancer patients. TCRdb's copy holds only in-frame clones and misses some; the assay was immunoSEQ multiplex PCR. This table holds tens of thousands of clones, nearly 90% found once. V was trimmed by 1 base and J by 6 bases, leaving 13 bases between them. The CDR3 is 14 amino acids. Germline CDR1 reads SGHKS; CDR2 reads YYEKEE (reference sequence). Material for sequencing was blood. V is TRBV5-5 and J is TRBJ1-2, with D unresolved. This receptor was obtained from a woman aged 45-65 years in good health. The CDR3 loop is CASSLKWEGHGYTF. In nucleotides, the CDR3 is TGTGCCAGCAGCTTGAAGTGGGAAGGCCATGGCTACACCTTC.